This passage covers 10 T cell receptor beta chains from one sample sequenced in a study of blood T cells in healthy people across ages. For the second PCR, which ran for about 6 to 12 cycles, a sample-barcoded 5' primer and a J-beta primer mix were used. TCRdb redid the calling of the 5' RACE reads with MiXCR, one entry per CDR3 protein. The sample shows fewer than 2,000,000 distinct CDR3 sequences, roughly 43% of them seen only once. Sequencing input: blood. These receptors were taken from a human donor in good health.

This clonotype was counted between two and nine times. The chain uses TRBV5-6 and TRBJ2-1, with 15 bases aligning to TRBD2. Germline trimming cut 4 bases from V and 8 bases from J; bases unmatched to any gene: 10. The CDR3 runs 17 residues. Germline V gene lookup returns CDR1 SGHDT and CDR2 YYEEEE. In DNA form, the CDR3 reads TGTGCCAGCAGCCCAAGGACTAGCGGGGGGGCTGGGGATGAGCAGTTCTTC. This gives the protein CASSPRTSGGAGDEQFF.

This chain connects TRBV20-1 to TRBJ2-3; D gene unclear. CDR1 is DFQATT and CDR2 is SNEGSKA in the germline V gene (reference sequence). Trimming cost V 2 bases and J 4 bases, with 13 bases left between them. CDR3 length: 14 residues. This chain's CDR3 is CSARSLVFPDTQYF. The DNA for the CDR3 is TGCAGTGCTAGATCGTTGGTGTTTCCAGATACGCAGTATTTT.

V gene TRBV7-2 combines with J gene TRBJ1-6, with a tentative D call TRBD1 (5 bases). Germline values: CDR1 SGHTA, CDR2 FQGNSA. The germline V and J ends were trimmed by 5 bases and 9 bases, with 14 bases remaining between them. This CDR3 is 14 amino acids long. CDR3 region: CASSPGHRGSPLHF. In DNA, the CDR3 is TGTGCCAGCAGCCCCGGACATAGAGGTTCACCCCTCCACTTT.

The CDR3 nucleotides read TGTGCCAGCAGCGTGACGGGAAGAGGAGAAACTGAAGCTTTCTTT. Its protein is CASSVTGRGETEAFF. The chain has TRBV9 and TRBJ1-1, with unresolved D. Germline CDR1 reads SGDLS; CDR2 reads YYNGEE. Trimming took off 2 bases at V and 5 bases at J, with 16 bases between the two ends. This CDR3 spans 15 amino acids. Complete variable domain (other parts from reference TRBV9 and TRBJ1-1): DSGVTQTPKHLITATGQRVTLRCSPRSGDLSVYWYQQSLDQGLQFLIQYYNGEERAKGNILERFSAQQFPDLHSELNLSSLELGDSALYFCASSVTGRGETEAFFGQGTRLTVV.

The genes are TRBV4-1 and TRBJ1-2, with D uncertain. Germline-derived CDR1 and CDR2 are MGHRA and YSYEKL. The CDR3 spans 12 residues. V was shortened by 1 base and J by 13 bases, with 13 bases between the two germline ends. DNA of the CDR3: TGCGCCAGCAGCCAAGGTTGGGAGGAGCGCACCTTC. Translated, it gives CASSQGWEERTF.

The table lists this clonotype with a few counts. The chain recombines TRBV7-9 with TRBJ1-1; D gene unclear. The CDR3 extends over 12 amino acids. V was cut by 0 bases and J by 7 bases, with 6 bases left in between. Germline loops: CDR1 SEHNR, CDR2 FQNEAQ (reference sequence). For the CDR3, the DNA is TGTGCCAGCAGCTTAGCCGCCCTTGAAGCTTTCTTT. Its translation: CASSLAALEAFF.

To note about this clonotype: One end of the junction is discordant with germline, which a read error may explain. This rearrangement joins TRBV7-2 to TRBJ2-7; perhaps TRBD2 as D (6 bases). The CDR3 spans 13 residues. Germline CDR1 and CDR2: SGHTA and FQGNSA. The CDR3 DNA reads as TGTGCCAGCAGCGCAAGGGACTTTTACGGGCAGTACTTC. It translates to CASSARDFYGQYF.

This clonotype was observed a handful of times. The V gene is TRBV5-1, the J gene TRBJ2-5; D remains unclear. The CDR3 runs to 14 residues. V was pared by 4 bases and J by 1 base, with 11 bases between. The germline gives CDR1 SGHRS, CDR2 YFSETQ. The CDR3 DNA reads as TGCGCCAGCAGCGTGACGGACCCCCAAGAGACCCAGTACTTC. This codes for CASSVTDPQETQYF.

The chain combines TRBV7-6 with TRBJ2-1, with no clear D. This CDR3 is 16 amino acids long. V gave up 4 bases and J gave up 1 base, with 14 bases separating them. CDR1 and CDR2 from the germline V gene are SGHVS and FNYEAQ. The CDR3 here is CASSSPERRSYNEQFF. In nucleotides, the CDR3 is TGTGCCAGCAGCTCCCCGGAAAGAAGGTCCTACAATGAGCAGTTCTTC. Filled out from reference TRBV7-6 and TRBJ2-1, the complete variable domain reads GAGVSQSPRYKVTKRGQDVALRCDPISGHVSLYWYRQALGQGPEFLTYFNYEAQQDKSGLPNDRFSAERPEGSISTLTIQRTEQRDSAMYRCASSSPERRSYNEQFFGPGTRLTVL.

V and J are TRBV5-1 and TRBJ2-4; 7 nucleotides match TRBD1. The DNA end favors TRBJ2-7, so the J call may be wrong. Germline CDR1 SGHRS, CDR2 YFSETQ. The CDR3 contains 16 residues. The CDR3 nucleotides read TGCGCCAGCAGCTTGGCCCGGGACAGCGGTACCTACGAGCAGTACTTC. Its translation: CASSLARDSGTYEQYF.